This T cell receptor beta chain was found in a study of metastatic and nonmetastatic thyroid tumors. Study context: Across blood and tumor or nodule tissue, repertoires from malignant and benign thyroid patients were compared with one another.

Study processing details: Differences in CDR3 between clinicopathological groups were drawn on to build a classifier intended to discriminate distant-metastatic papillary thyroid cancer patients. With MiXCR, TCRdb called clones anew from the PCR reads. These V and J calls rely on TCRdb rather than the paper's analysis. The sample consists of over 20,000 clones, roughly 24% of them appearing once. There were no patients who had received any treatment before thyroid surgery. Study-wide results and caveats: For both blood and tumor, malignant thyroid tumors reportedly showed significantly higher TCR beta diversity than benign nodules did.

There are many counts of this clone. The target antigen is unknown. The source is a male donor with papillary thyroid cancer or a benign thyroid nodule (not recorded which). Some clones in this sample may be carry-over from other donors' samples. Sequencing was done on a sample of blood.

DNA of the CDR3: TGTGCCAGCCGGGGGGTCATCTCGGGGTATCAGCCCCAGCATTTT. It is translated as CASRGVISGYQPQHF. The chain employs TRBV6-1 and TRBJ1-5; a weak D match, TRBD1 (5 bases). Germline V gene sequence: CDR1 MNHNS, CDR2 SASEGT. The germline V and J ends were trimmed by 8 bases and 5 bases, with 19 bases remaining between them. The CDR3 sequence is 15 residues long.